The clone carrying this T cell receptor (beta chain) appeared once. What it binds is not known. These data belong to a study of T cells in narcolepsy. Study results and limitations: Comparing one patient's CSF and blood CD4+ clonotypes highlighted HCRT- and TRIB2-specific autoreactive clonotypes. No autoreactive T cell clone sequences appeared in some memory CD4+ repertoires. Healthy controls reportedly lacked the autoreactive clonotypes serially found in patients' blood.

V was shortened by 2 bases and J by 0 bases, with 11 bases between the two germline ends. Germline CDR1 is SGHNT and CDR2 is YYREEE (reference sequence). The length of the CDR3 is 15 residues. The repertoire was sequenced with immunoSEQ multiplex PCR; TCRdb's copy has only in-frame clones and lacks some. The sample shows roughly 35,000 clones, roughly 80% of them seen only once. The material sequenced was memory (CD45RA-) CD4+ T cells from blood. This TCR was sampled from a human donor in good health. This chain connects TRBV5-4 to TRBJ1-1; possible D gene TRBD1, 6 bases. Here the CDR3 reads CASSFRGAMNTEAFF. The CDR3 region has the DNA TGTGCCAGCAGCTTTAGGGGGGCCATGAACACTGAAGCTTTCTTT.